These 2 T cell receptor beta chains share one sample of origin, sequenced in a study of STAT5B mutations in CD4+ large granular lymphocyte leukemia. Assay used: immunoSEQ multiplex PCR; TCRdb lists only in-frame clones, some missing. The table has approximately 30,000 clones, about four fifths seen once. The specimen sequenced was CD4+ T cells from blood buffy coats. These TCRs come from a human donor in good health.

The sample holds a few counts of this clone. The J gene is TRBJ2-5, the V gene TRBV10-3, with D perhaps matching TRBD2 (6 bases). Germline CDR1 reads ENHRY; CDR2 reads SYGVKD. V was clipped by 4 bases and J by 7 bases, with 16 bases between them. The CDR3 contains 14 residues. As DNA, the CDR3 is TGTGCCATCAGTGGGGGGGAGAGACAGCGGACCCAGTACTTC. Encoded protein: CAISGGERQRTQYF.

The chain recombines TRBV7-9 with TRBJ2-1; 8 bases align to TRBD2. Germline V gene data show CDR1 as SEHNR and CDR2 as FQNEAQ (reference sequence). This CDR3 comprises 15 residues. V shed 5 bases, J shed 6 bases, and the junction held 9 bases outside the gene matches. The DNA of the CDR3 is TGTGCCAGCAGCGCCACTAGCGGAGACCGCAATGAGCAGTTCTTC. This encodes CASSATSGDRNEQFF.